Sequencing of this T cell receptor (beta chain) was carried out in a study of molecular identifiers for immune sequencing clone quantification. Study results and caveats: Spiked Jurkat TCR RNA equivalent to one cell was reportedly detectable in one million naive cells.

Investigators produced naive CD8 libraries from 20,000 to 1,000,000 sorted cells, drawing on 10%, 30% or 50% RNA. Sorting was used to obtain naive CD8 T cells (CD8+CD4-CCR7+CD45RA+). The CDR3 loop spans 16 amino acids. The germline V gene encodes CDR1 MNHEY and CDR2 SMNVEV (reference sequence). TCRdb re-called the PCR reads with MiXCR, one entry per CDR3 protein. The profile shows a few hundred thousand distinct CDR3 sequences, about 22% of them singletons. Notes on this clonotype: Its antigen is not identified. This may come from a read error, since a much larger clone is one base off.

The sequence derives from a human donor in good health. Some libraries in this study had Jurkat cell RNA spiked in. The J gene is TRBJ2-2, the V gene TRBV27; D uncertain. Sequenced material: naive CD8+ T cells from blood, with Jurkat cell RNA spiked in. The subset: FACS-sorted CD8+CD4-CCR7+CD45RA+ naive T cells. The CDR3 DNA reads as TGTGCCAGCAGTTTGATCCAGGCTTCTAACATCGGGGAGCTGTTTTTT. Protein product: CASSLIQASNIGELFF.